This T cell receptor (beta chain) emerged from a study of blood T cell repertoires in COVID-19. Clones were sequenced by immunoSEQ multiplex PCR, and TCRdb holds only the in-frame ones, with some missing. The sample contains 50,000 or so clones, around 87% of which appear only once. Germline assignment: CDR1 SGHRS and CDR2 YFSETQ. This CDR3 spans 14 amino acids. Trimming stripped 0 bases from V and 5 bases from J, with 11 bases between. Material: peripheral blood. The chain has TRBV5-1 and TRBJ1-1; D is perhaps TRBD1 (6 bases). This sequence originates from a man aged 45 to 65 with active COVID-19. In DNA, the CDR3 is TGCGCCAGCAGCTTGGCCAGGGGTGTGACTGAAGCTTTCTTT. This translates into CASSLARGVTEAFF.